Sequencing of this T cell receptor (beta chain) was carried out in a study of shared clonotypes between healthy human individuals. Study-level results: An expected dependence of interdonor clonotype sharing on sequencing depth was noted.

Sequencing used immunoSEQ multiplex PCR; TCRdb keeps in-frame clones, though not all of them. This table has about half a million clones, approximately 77% appearing once. This clone was picked up one time. No antigen is known for it. Sequences were obtained from PBMCs. The clonotype comes from a woman in her forties in good health. Some clones in this sample may be carry-over from other donors' samples.

CDR3 protein: CSVLSRDRHTEAFF. The CDR3 DNA sequence: TGCAGCGTCTTGTCACGGGACAGACACACTGAAGCTTTCTTT. V usage is TRBV29-1 and J usage is TRBJ1-1, with TRBD1 identical over 7 bases. Germline V gives CDR1 SQVTM, CDR2 ANQGSEA. V shed 6 bases and J 3 bases; nucleotides not matched to a gene: 10. This CDR3 has 14 amino acids. The whole variable domain, filled in from reference TRBV29-1 and TRBJ1-1, reads SAVISQKPSRDICQRGTSLTIQCQVDSQVTMMFWYRQQPGQSLTLIATANQGSEATYESGFVIDKFPISRPNLTFSTLTVSNMSPEDSSIYLCSVLSRDRHTEAFFGQGTRLTVV.